These 22 T cell receptor beta chains share one sample of origin, sequenced in a study of blood T cell repertoires in COVID-19. TCRdb keeps only in-frame clones here, not all; method: immunoSEQ multiplex PCR. The sample has around 130,000 clones; approximately 90% are singletons. Sequenced sample: peripheral blood. These receptor sequences come from a man between 70 and 80 years old with active COVID-19.

This chain connects TRBV15 to TRBJ1-3, with D possibly matching TRBD1 (6 bases). Per the germline V gene, CDR1 is LNHNV and CDR2 is YYDKDF (reference sequence). The CDR3 covers 18 residues. The V gene lost 0 bases and the J gene lost 2 bases, with 17 bases spanning the gap. The DNA for the CDR3 is TGTGCCACCAGCAGAGATTGGGGGCAGTCTTCGGCTGGAAACACCATATATTTT. Its translation: CATSRDWGQSSAGNTIYF.

The rearrangement links TRBV28 to TRBJ1-2; D gene unclear. With 5 bases removed from V and 7 bases from J, the gap between germline ends came to 14 bases. Germline V gene lookup returns CDR1 MDHEN and CDR2 SYDVKM. This CDR3 is 13 amino acids long. CDR3 sequence (DNA): TGTGCCAGCAGTACCCTCTCCCCAGGTGGCTACACCTTC. Residues: CASSTLSPGGYTF.

This clone was observed a few times. This chain joins TRBV6-1 and TRBJ1-2, with unresolved D. Germline V lookup: CDR1 MNHNS, CDR2 SASEGT. This CDR3 has 13 residues. V was trimmed by 2 bases and J by 2 bases, leaving 6 bases between them. This CDR3 is CASSERGNYGYTF. In nucleotides, the CDR3 is TGTGCCAGCAGTGAAAGAGGCAACTATGGCTACACCTTC.

The genes are TRBV13 and TRBJ1-1, with TRBD1 as a possible D gene (6 bases). Trimming pared 4 bases from V and 1 base from J, leaving 10 bases between. The CDR3 extends over 14 amino acids. Germline V lookup: CDR1 PRHDT, CDR2 FYEKMQ (reference sequence). The CDR3 DNA reads TGTGCCAGCAGCTGGGGACAACAGAACACTGAAGCTTTCTTT. This translates into CASSWGQQNTEAFF.

This chain connects TRBV7-9 to TRBJ1-1; D remains ambiguous. CDR1 is SEHNR, CDR2 FQNEAQ, per germline (reference sequence). Trimming removed 7 bases at V and 5 bases at J, with 17 bases between. This CDR3 is 14 amino acids long. CDR3 sequence (DNA): TGTGCCAGCACCTCGGGAAGTTTAACGACTGAAGCTTTCTTT. It specifies CASTSGSLTTEAFF.

This clone showed up just a few times. The chain employs TRBV6-2 or TRBV6-3 and TRBJ2-7; the match to TRBD2 covers 8 bases. The CDR3 totals 15 residues. Losses at the gene ends were 5 bases for V and 7 bases for J; bases not matched to a gene: 13. Germline V gene data show CDR1 as MNHEY and CDR2 as SVGEGT. The CDR3 loop is CASSPPSSGAKEQYF. For the CDR3, the DNA is TGTGCCAGCAGTCCCCCGAGTAGCGGGGCCAAGGAGCAGTACTTC.

The chain is built from TRBV30 and TRBJ1-1, with 10 bases matching TRBD1. The CDR3 has 13 amino acids. Germline V gives CDR1 GTSNPN, CDR2 SVGIG (reference sequence). J was trimmed by 5 bases and V by 3 bases; bases with no gene match: 3. As DNA, the CDR3 is TGTGCCTGGAGGGGACAGGGGTGGACTGAAGCTTTCTTT. Protein product: CAWRGQGWTEAFF.

This chain uses TRBV6-6 with TRBJ2-2, with D hard to call. Trimming pared 6 bases from V and 7 bases from J, leaving 9 bases between. Germline CDR1 and CDR2: MNHNY and SVGAGI (reference sequence). CDR3 length: 12 amino acids. Here the CDR3 DNA reads TGTGCCAGCAGAACAAACCTCGGGGAGCTGTTTTTT. Residues: CASRTNLGELFF.

V usage is TRBV7-9 and J usage is TRBJ2-1; 7 bases line up with TRBD2. This CDR3 spans 15 amino acids. Germline V gives CDR1 SEHNR, CDR2 FQNEAQ (reference sequence). J gave up 7 bases and V 2 bases, and 8 bases lay outside the gene matches. CDR3 amino acids: CASSLRGRAGNEQFF. CDR3 DNA sequence: TGTGCCAGCAGCTTACGTGGGAGGGCCGGGAATGAGCAGTTCTTC. Full variable domain (remainder filled in from reference TRBV7-9 and TRBJ2-1): DTGVSQNPRHKITKRGQNVTFRCDPISEHNRLYWYRQTLGQGPEFLTYFQNEAQLEKSRLLSDRFSAERPKGSFSTLEIQRTEQGDSAMYLCASSLRGRAGNEQFFGPGTRLTVL.

The chain carries TRBV6-1 and TRBJ2-7, with TRBD1 identical over 7 bases. The germline V gene encodes CDR1 MNHNS and CDR2 SASEGT. CDR3 length: 15 amino acids. Trimming took 3 bases from V and 0 from J; bases not matched to a gene: 5. CDR3 nucleotides: TGTGCCAGCAGTGACCAGACAGGGAGCTCCTACGAGCAGTACTTC. The encoded protein is CASSDQTGSSYEQYF.

The CDR3, as DNA: TGTGCCAGCAGCCAAGATAAGCGGGACTATGAAAACATTCAGTACTTC. Translated: CASSQDKRDYENIQYF. The J gene is TRBJ2-4, the V gene TRBV3-1 (or the pseudogene TRBV3-2); 7 bases fit TRBD2. CDR1 LGHDT and CDR2 YNNKEL come from the germline V gene (reference sequence). CDR3 length equals 16 residues. V trimming: 0 bases; J trimming: 5 bases; junction bases outside the gene matches: 7.

The chain links TRBV19 to TRBJ1-6; 7 nucleotides align to TRBD1. Germline CDR1 is LNHDA and CDR2 is SQIVND (reference sequence). The trim removed 3 bases at V and 11 bases at J, leaving 7 bases unmatched. This CDR3 is 14 amino acids long. This chain's CDR3 is CASSIDTGDAPLHF. The CDR3 DNA reads TGTGCCAGTAGTATCGATACAGGGGATGCACCCCTCCACTTT.

The J gene is TRBJ2-7, the V gene TRBV7-9, with D tentatively TRBD1 (5 bases). V dropped 7 bases and J dropped 7 bases, with 17 bases sitting between them. The germline V gene encodes CDR1 SEHNR and CDR2 FQNEAQ (reference sequence). The CDR3 consists of 13 residues. The CDR3, as DNA: TGTGCCAGCAACCTAAGGGGCTCGGAAGAGCAGTACTTC. Translated: CASNLRGSEEQYF.

This chain joins TRBV19 and TRBJ2-3; weak D call: TRBD2 (5 bases). V was cut by 8 bases and J by 1 base, with 13 bases left in between. The CDR3 has 14 amino acids. Germline V gives CDR1 LNHDA, CDR2 SQIVND (reference sequence). In nucleotides, the CDR3 is TGTGCCAGTTCTCCAAGCGGCGGCACAGATACGCAGTATTTT. Translation gives CASSPSGGTDTQYF. Using reference TRBV19 and TRBJ2-3 for the parts outside the CDR3, the full variable domain is DGGITQSPKYLFRKEGQNVTLSCEQNLNHDAMYWYRQDPGQGLRLIYYSQIVNDFQKGDIAEGYSVSREKKESFPLTVTSAQKNPTAFYLCASSPSGGTDTQYFGPGTRLTVL.

The chain links TRBV19 to TRBJ2-2, with D possibly matching TRBD1 (6 bases). The germline V gene has CDR1 LNHDA and CDR2 SQIVND (reference sequence). The CDR3 sequence is 14 residues long. Trimming removed 8 bases at V and 1 base at J, with 11 bases between. Here the CDR3 reads CASQRGQNTGELFF. CDR3 nucleotides: TGTGCCAGTCAACGGGGACAGAACACCGGGGAGCTGTTTTTT.

J is TRBJ2-7 and V is TRBV28; 9 nucleotides agree with TRBD2. There are 14 residues in the CDR3. V was pared by 7 bases and J by 3 bases, with 7 bases of the junction left unmatched. Germline V gene lookup returns CDR1 MDHEN and CDR2 SYDVKM. DNA for the CDR3: TGTGCCAGCAAAAGCGGGAGGAGGGTCTACGAGCAGTACTTC. Translating gives CASKSGRRVYEQYF. The variable domain in full, completed from reference TRBV28 and TRBJ2-7, reads DVKVTQSSRYLVKRTGEKVFLECVQDMDHENMFWYRQDPGLGLRLIYFSYDVKMKEKGDIPEGYSVSREKKERFSLILESASTNQTSMYLCASKSGRRVYEQYFGPGTRLTVT.

This clone has only one observation. The CDR3 loop reads CAWGVGENTEAFF. The CDR3 DNA is TGTGCCTGGGGGGTCGGGGAGAACACTGAAGCTTTCTTT. This sequence joins TRBV30 and TRBJ1-1; D is ambiguous. CDR1 GTSNPN and CDR2 SVGIG come from the germline V gene (reference sequence). V was clipped by 5 bases and J by 1 base, with 11 bases between them. The CDR3 extends over 13 amino acids.

This clone has only one observation. The rearrangement joins TRBV7-3 to TRBJ2-3, with D unresolved. CDR1 is SGHTA and CDR2 is FQGTGA in the germline V gene. Trimming cost V 0 bases and J 0 bases, with 7 bases left between them. This CDR3 is built from 15 residues. CDR3 coding DNA: TGTGCCAGCAGCTTAACCCAGTCTAGCACAGATACGCAGTATTTT. Amino acids: CASSLTQSSTDTQYF.

The chain is built from TRBV6-2 or TRBV6-3 and TRBJ2-1, with TRBD2 matching over 15 bases. J was trimmed by 7 bases and V by 0 bases; bases with no gene match: 7. This CDR3 is built from 18 residues. The V gene's germline CDR1 is MNHEY and CDR2 SVGEGT. This chain's CDR3 is CASSYSFGTSGRWNEQFF. The CDR3 DNA reads as TGTGCCAGCAGTTACTCCTTTGGGACTAGCGGGAGGTGGAATGAGCAGTTCTTC.

This chain connects TRBV5-1 to TRBJ1-4, with TRBD1 matching over 9 bases. V was pared by 4 bases and J by 7 bases, with 5 bases of the junction left unmatched. CDR1 and CDR2 from the germline V gene are SGHRS and YFSETQ. The CDR3 is made up of 14 amino acids. CDR3 in amino acids: CASSPGQGIEKLFF. In nucleotides, the CDR3 is TGCGCCAGCAGCCCTGGACAGGGGATTGAAAAACTGTTTTTT. Full variable domain (rest looked up from reference TRBV5-1 and TRBJ1-4): KAGVTQTPRYLIKTRGQQVTLSCSPISGHRSVSWYQQTPGQGLQFLFEYFSETQRNKGNFPGRFSGRQFSNSRSEMNVSTLELGDSALYLCASSPGQGIEKLFFGSGTQLSVL.

The genes are TRBV6-5 and TRBJ2-7; D gene unclear. V was pared by 2 bases and J by 5 bases, with 13 bases between. CDR1 and CDR2 (germline): MNHEY, SVGAGI. This CDR3 contains 14 residues. The CDR3 coding sequence is TGTGCCAGCAGTTACAACCGAGAAAGCCACGAGCAGTACTTC. Protein product: CASSYNRESHEQYF.

This chain joins TRBV6-2 or TRBV6-3 and TRBJ2-7; TRBD2 matches 11 bases. The V and J ends lost 6 bases and 2 bases, in that order; junction bases with no gene match: 6. The CDR3 runs 15 residues. Germline assignment: CDR1 MNHEY and CDR2 SVGEGT. In nucleotides, the CDR3 is TGTGCCAGCAGCCAACAACTAGCGGGGGCCTACGAGCAGTACTTC. Amino acid sequence: CASSQQLAGAYEQYF.